This passage covers 5 T cell receptor beta chains from one sample sequenced in a study of shared clonotypes between healthy human individuals. Sequencing used immunoSEQ multiplex PCR; TCRdb keeps in-frame clones, though not all of them. This sample has fewer than 2.5 million clones; roughly 93% occur once, and the top ten carry around 0.4%. The sample was naive CD4+ T cells from PBMCs. Subset indicated: CD45RA+ positively selected. All receptors derive from a man in his late teens or twenties in good health. Some clones in this sample may be carry-over from other donors' samples.

V and J are TRBV20-1 and TRBJ2-3, with D hard to call. Trimming cost V 6 bases and J 6 bases, with 10 bases left between them. CDR1 is DFQATT and CDR2 is SNEGSKA in the germline V gene (reference sequence). The CDR3 has 11 amino acids. CDR3 region: CSATAPDTQYF. CDR3 nucleotides: TGCAGTGCCACAGCTCCGGATACGCAGTATTTT.

This clone was seen just once. V and J are TRBV4-3 and TRBJ2-1; a possible D gene is TRBD2 (5 bases). V lost 0 bases to trimming and J lost 9 bases, with 12 bases between them. This CDR3 contains 14 residues. Per the germline V gene, CDR1 is LGHNA and CDR2 is YSLEER. CDR3 residues: CASSQESERSEQFF. The CDR3 bases are TGCGCCAGCAGCCAAGAATCGGAGCGGAGTGAGCAGTTCTTC.

The chain uses TRBV6-4 and TRBJ1-5; 7 bases map to TRBD1. J lost 3 bases, V lost 6 bases, and 8 bases had no gene match. The CDR3 has 15 residues. The germline V gene has CDR1 MRHNA and CDR2 SNTAGT. The CDR3, as DNA: TGTGCCAGCAGGCTCCCAGGGGGGGACAATCAGCCCCAGCATTTT. Its protein is CASRLPGGDNQPQHF.

This chain uses TRBV11-2 with TRBJ2-2; TRBD2 matches 7 bases. The ends lost 4 bases at V and 5 bases at J; junction bases unmatched: 10. The CDR3 sequence is 16 residues long. Germline V gives CDR1 SGHAT, CDR2 FQNNGV. CDR3 nucleotides: TGTGCCAGCAGCTACGTCAGCGGGGCGGGGACCGGGGAGCTGTTTTTT. It specifies CASSYVSGAGTGELFF.

The rearrangement links TRBV5-1 to TRBJ1-2; 10 nucleotides line up with TRBD1. Per the germline V gene, CDR1 is SGHRS and CDR2 is YFSETQ. CDR3 size: 17 residues. V trimming: 4 bases; J trimming: 6 bases; junction bases outside the gene matches: 15. CDR3 residues: CASSPGGTGDTLDGYTF. CDR3 coding DNA: TGCGCCAGCAGCCCCGGCGGGACAGGGGACACTCTGGATGGCTACACCTTC. Based on the CDR3 plus reference TRBV5-1 and TRBJ1-2, the full variable domain is KAGVTQTPRYLIKTRGQQVTLSCSPISGHRSVSWYQQTPGQGLQFLFEYFSETQRNKGNFPGRFSGRQFSNSRSEMNVSTLELGDSALYLCASSPGGTGDTLDGYTFGSGTRLTVV.